This section outlines one TCR beta chain sequence together with its context. It was with 60 Vbeta and 13 Jbeta primers that the PCR ran. Produced via immunoSEQ multiplex PCR; TCRdb's table is partial and in-frame only. The sample holds about 250,000 clones, around 80% seen once. The sample originates from a study of cytomegalovirus exposure and HLA in healthy donors. Study in general: Early release data held 85 million or so unique TCRs from HLA-typed donors.

The CDR3 is 12 residues long. Trimming pared 10 bases from V and 3 bases from J, leaving 13 bases between. Per the germline V gene, CDR1 is MNHNS and CDR2 is SASEGT. The clonotype comes from a boy aged 5-17 years in good health and CMV-seronegative. The rearrangement links TRBV6-1 to TRBJ2-7; D is ambiguous. Sequenced sample: PBMCs. CDR3 coding DNA: TGTGCCATTTCGACTGGCCTCTACGAGCAGTACTTC. Translating gives CAISTGLYEQYF.